This T cell receptor (beta chain) is from a study of blood T cell repertoires in COVID-19. Study-level background: Both acute and convalescent COVID-19 samples were obtained from the United States, Italy and Spain.

Sequenced by immunoSEQ multiplex PCR; TCRdb stores in-frame clones only, minus some. Here the sample spans some 170,000 clones, approximately 80% being singletons. This clone was detected only once. This sample includes further DNA sequences coding for the same CDR3. This TCR came from a woman of 80 years or more with active or convalescent COVID-19. Sequences were obtained from peripheral blood.

This CDR3 is CASSLAGREETQYF. CDR3 DNA sequence: TGCGCCAGCAGCTTGGCGGGCAGGGAAGAGACCCAGTACTTC. V usage is TRBV5-1 and J usage is TRBJ2-5, with D tentatively TRBD1 (5 bases). The germline V gene has CDR1 SGHRS and CDR2 YFSETQ. The V end was cut by 0 bases, the J end by 3 bases, with 9 bases between. This CDR3 contains 14 residues. The whole variable domain, remainder taken from reference TRBV5-1 and TRBJ2-5, is KAGVTQTPRYLIKTRGQQVTLSCSPISGHRSVSWYQQTPGQGLQFLFEYFSETQRNKGNFPGRFSGRQFSNSRSEMNVSTLELGDSALYLCASSLAGREETQYFGPGTRLLVL.